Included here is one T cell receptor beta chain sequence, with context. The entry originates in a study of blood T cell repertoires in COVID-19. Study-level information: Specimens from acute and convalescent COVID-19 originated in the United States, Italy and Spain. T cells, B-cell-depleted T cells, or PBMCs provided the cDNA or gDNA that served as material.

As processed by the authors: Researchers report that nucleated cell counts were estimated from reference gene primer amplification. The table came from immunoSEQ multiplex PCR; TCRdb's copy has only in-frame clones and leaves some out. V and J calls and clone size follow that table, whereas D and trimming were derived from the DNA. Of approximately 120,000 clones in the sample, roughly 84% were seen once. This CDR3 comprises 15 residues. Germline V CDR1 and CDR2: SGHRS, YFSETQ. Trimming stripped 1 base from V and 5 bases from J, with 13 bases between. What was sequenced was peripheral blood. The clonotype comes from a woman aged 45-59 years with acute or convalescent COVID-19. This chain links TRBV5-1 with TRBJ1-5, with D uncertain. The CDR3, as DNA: TGCGCCAGCAGCTTGCAAGGGAGATCAGATCAGCCCCAGCATTTT. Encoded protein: CASSLQGRSDQPQHF.